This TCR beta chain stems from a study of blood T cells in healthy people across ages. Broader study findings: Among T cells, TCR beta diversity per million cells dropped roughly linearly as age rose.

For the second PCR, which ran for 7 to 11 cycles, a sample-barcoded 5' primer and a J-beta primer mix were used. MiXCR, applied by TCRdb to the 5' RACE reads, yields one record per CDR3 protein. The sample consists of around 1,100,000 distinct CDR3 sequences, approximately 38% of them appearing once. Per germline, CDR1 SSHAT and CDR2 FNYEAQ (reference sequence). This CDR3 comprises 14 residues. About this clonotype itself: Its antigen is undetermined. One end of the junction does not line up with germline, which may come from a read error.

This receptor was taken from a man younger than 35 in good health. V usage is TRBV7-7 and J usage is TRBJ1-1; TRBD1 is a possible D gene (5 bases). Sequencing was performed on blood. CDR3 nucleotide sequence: TGTGCTAGCAGCTTCGATGTCGACAGCCCTGAAGCTTTCTTT. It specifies CASSFDVDSPEAFF.